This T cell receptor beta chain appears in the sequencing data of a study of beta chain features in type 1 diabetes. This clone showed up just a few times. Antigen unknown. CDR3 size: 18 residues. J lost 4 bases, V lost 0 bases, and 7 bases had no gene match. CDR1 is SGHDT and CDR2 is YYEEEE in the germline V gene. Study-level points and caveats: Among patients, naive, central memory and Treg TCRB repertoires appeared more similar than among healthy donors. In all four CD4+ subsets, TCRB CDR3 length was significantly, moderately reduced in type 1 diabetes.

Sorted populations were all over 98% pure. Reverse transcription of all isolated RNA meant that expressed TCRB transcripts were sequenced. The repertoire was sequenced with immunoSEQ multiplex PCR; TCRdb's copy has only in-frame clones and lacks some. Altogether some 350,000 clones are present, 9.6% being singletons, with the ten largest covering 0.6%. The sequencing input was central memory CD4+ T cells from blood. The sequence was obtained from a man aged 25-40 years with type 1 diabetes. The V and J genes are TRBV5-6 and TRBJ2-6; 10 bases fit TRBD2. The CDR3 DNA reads TGTGCCAGCAGCTTGGGGCTAGCGGGAGTAACGGGGGCCAACGTCCTGACTTTC. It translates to CASSLGLAGVTGANVLTF.